The next 17 T cell receptor beta chains were all read from a single sample in a study of cytomegalovirus exposure and HLA in healthy donors. 13 Jbeta primers and 60 Vbeta primers were used for the PCR. Profiled with immunoSEQ multiplex PCR; TCRdb holds only in-frame clones, not every one. The sample has about 70,000 clones; 70% to 80% are singletons. Material for sequencing was PBMCs. The receptors derive from a girl aged 5 to 17 in good health and CMV-seropositive.

This chain links TRBV5-6 with TRBJ1-2; unclear D gene. The CDR3 extends over 14 amino acids. Germline values: CDR1 SGHDT, CDR2 YYEEEE. V gave up 0 bases and J gave up 3 bases, with 9 bases separating them. The CDR3 sequence is CASSLGGRDYGYTF. CDR3 DNA: TGTGCCAGCAGCTTGGGAGGCAGAGACTATGGCTACACCTTC.

The chain joins TRBV4-3 to TRBJ2-7; the D gene is possibly TRBD2 (6 bases). The CDR3 totals 15 residues. Trimming took 1 base from V and 3 from J, leaving 13 bases between them. Germline CDR1 is LGHNA and CDR2 is YSLEER. The CDR3 is CASSQGPSEIYEQYF. The CDR3 nucleotides are TGCGCCAGCAGCCAAGGGCCTAGCGAGATCTACGAGCAGTACTTC.

This clone was seen only a few times. V is TRBV4-1 and J is TRBJ2-5; 7 nucleotides agree with TRBD1. V was pared by 2 bases and J by 5 bases, with 11 bases of the junction left unmatched. Germline V gene data show CDR1 as MGHRA and CDR2 as YSYEKL. The CDR3 sequence is 16 residues long. The CDR3, as DNA: TGCGCCAGCAGCCAAACCGGGACAGATATTGGCGAGACCCAGTACTTC. Protein sequence: CASSQTGTDIGETQYF.

J is TRBJ2-2 and V is TRBV6-1; D remains unclear. Germline V gives CDR1 MNHNS, CDR2 SASEGT. The CDR3 is 14 amino acids. Trimming pared 3 bases from V and 4 bases from J, leaving 9 bases between. CDR3 sequence (DNA): TGTGCCAGCAGTGATAATAGCCGCACCGGGGAGCTGTTTTTT. It codes for CASSDNSRTGELFF.

V and J are TRBV28 and TRBJ2-3, with 8 bases matching TRBD2. The V gene's germline CDR1 is MDHEN and CDR2 SYDVKM. V trimming: 5 bases; J trimming: 7 bases; junction bases outside the gene matches: 11. CDR3 length: 15 amino acids. In DNA form, the CDR3 reads TGTGCCAGCAGTACGGCCCAGCGGGGGTTTTATACGCAGTATTTT. Encoded protein: CASSTAQRGFYTQYF.

The V gene is TRBV25-1, the J gene TRBJ2-2, with TRBD1 matching over 7 bases. Trimming took 6 bases from V and 1 from J; bases not matched to a gene: 8. The CDR3 sequence is 16 residues long. Germline CDR1 MGHDK, CDR2 SYGVNS. The CDR3 DNA reads as TGTGCCAGCAGCGTTAGGACAGGCCGGAACACCGGGGAGCTGTTTTTT. Translation: CASSVRTGRNTGELFF. Looking up the rest from reference TRBV25-1 and TRBJ2-2 gives the full variable domain: EADIYQTPRYLVIGTGKKITLECSQTMGHDKMYWYQQDPGMELHLIHYSYGVNSTEKGDLSSESTVSRIRTEHFPLTLESARPSHTSQYLCASSVRTGRNTGELFFGEGSRLTVL.

The count of this clone is one. V gene TRBV7-2 combines with J gene TRBJ2-5; D perhaps matches TRBD2 (6 bases). The ends were cut back, 5 bases at V and 4 bases at J, with 14 bases in the middle. Germline V lookup: CDR1 SGHTA, CDR2 FQGNSA. This CDR3 has 14 amino acids. The CDR3: CASSPVRGGETQYF. DNA for the CDR3: TGTGCCAGCAGCCCCGTGCGGGGAGGAGAGACCCAGTACTTC.

The chain links TRBV5-1 to TRBJ2-7; TRBD2 is a possible D gene (6 bases). Trimming pared 2 bases from V and 3 bases from J, leaving 30 bases between. The CDR3 extends over 20 amino acids. Germline V lookup: CDR1 SGHRS, CDR2 YFSETQ. The chain's CDR3 is CASSLTHGRRGLAGIYEQYF. In nucleotides, the CDR3 is TGCGCCAGCAGCTTAACCCATGGGCGGCGGGGTTTGGCCGGGATCTACGAGCAGTACTTC.

V is TRBV25-1 and J is TRBJ2-1; 8 bases map to TRBD2. The CDR3 has 14 amino acids. The germline CDR1 and CDR2 sequences are MGHDK and SYGVNS. The ends lost 4 bases at V and 4 bases at J; junction bases unmatched: 3. CDR3 in amino acids: CASSVLAVYNEQFF. The CDR3 nucleotides are TGTGCCAGCAGTGTACTAGCGGTATACAATGAGCAGTTCTTC.

This clone appeared once. This chain uses TRBV5-4 with TRBJ1-2; D is perhaps TRBD1 (5 bases). The germline V and J ends were trimmed by 0 bases and 5 bases, with 17 bases remaining between them. Germline V CDR1 and CDR2: SGHNT, YYREEE (reference sequence). This CDR3 has 16 residues. CDR3 sequence reads: CASSLGGTGRVYGYTF. The CDR3 DNA is TGTGCCAGCAGCTTGGGAGGGACGGGGAGGGTATATGGCTACACCTTC.

The V call is TRBV7-2, the J call TRBJ2-7; TRBD1 matches 7 bases. The junction had 4 bases not matched to a gene; V was cut back by 5 bases and J by 0 bases. The germline V gene has CDR1 SGHTA and CDR2 FQGNSA. CDR3 length equals 14 residues. Here the CDR3 reads CASSRNRGSYEQYF. In DNA, the CDR3 is TGTGCCAGCAGCCGAAACAGGGGCTCCTACGAGCAGTACTTC.

The rearrangement links TRBV29-1 to TRBJ2-1; D may be TRBD1 (6 bases). Germline V gives CDR1 SQVTM, CDR2 ANQGSEA. The CDR3 has 12 residues. V was clipped by 1 base and J by 8 bases, with 9 bases between them. In DNA, the CDR3 is TGCAGCGTTGAAGTAACAGGGCATGAGCAGTTCTTC. Residues: CSVEVTGHEQFF.

The chain uses TRBV9 and TRBJ1-2; 8 bases agree with TRBD1. Trimming at V came to 4 bases and at J to 0 bases, leaving 14 bases not matched to a gene. CDR1 and CDR2 (germline): SGDLS, YYNGEE. The CDR3 has 18 amino acids. CDR3 loop: CASSRSSDRDLSNYGYTF. The CDR3 region has the DNA TGTGCCAGCAGCCGTAGTTCGGACAGGGACCTGTCTAACTATGGCTACACCTTC.

This clone came up once. The chain has TRBV9 and TRBJ1-1; 8 nucleotides align to TRBD1. The CDR3 has 14 residues. The J segment lost 6 bases and the V segment lost 0 bases, leaving 4 bases of the junction unmatched. Germline-derived CDR1 and CDR2 are SGDLS and YYNGEE. The CDR3 is CASSVAGQAAEAFF. CDR3 nucleotide sequence: TGTGCCAGCAGCGTAGCGGGACAGGCTGCTGAAGCTTTCTTT.

In DNA, the CDR3 is TGTGCCATCAGCGCAGGGAACATGAACACTGAAGCTTTCTTT. Encoded protein: CAISAGNMNTEAFF. V usage is TRBV10-3 and J usage is TRBJ1-1, with D perhaps matching TRBD1 (5 bases). Per the germline V gene, CDR1 is ENHRY and CDR2 is SYGVKD. V was cut by 6 bases and J by 0 bases, with 11 bases left in between. This CDR3 is 14 amino acids long.

This chain links TRBV5-8 with TRBJ2-1; the match to TRBD2 covers 11 bases. This CDR3 is built from 17 residues. Trimming at V came to 0 bases and at J to 2 bases, leaving 4 bases not matched to a gene. Per the germline V gene, CDR1 is SGHTS and CDR2 is YDEGEE. CDR3 nucleotide sequence: TGTGCCAGCAGCTTGGTGCTAGCGGGAGGTACCTACAATGAGCAGTTCTTC. This gives the protein CASSLVLAGGTYNEQFF.

This chain uses TRBV28 with TRBJ2-1; 12 nucleotides line up with TRBD2. The CDR3 is made up of 14 amino acids. With 6 bases clipped from V and 7 bases from J, the junction kept 4 bases outside the gene matches. Germline values: CDR1 MDHEN, CDR2 SYDVKM. The CDR3 here is CASSPSGGVNEQFF. Written as DNA, the CDR3 is TGTGCCAGCAGCCCTAGCGGGGGGGTGAATGAGCAGTTCTTC.